The entry below gives a single T cell receptor (beta chain) sequence along with its context. This specimen comes from a study of blood T cell repertoires in COVID-19. The table came from immunoSEQ multiplex PCR; TCRdb's copy has only in-frame clones and leaves some out. The data show around 270,000 clones, 88% seen once. Sequencing used PBMCs or T cells enriched from blood (not recorded which). The sequence derives from a woman between 40 and 55 years old who had been exposed to COVID-19.

CDR3 sequence (DNA): TGTGCCAGCAGCTTAGGACAGGGGAGGATCCCAATCCCTGAAGCTTTCTTT. As protein: CASSLGQGRIPIPEAFF. The chain combines TRBV11-3 with TRBJ1-1, with 8 bases that match TRBD1. The CDR3 runs 17 residues. J was trimmed by 6 bases and V by 1 base; bases with no gene match: 13. Germline CDR1 SGHNT, CDR2 YENEEA.